A selection of T cell receptor beta chains follows, all from one sample in a study of blood T cell repertoires in COVID-19. Some clones are missing from TCRdb's copy, which holds only in-frame ones; the method was immunoSEQ multiplex PCR. Of around 39,000 clones in the sample, roughly 85% are singletons; the top ten hold more than 6.5%. What was sequenced was peripheral blood. The receptors originated from a man in his sixties with active COVID-19. CDR3s include the opening cysteine and the closing phenylalanine or tryptophan. The D gene is left open where the match is weak. Clone sizes are given selectively: once, few, many, or a class where the clone is expanded.

NA | TRBD2 | TRBJ2-1 | TRBV28 | TGTGCCAGCCACCTCAGCGGGAGAGACAATGAGCAGTTCTTC | CASHLSGRDNEQFF
once | TRBD1 | TRBJ2-3 | TRBV5-4 | TGTGCCAGCAGGCCGACAGGGGGTTTGAATACGCAGTATTTT | CASRPTGGLNTQYF
NA | NA | TRBJ2-7 | TRBV5-4 | TGTGCCAGCAGAATGGGGGGAATCTCCTACGAGCAGTACTTC | CASRMGGISYEQYF
few | TRBD1 | TRBJ2-3 | TRBV6-4 | TGTGCCAGCAGTGACTCGATCGAGGGTCAGGGGGTAGATACGCAGTATTTT | CASSDSIEGQGVDTQYF
once | TRBD1 | TRBJ2-7 | TRBV19 | TGTGCCAGCCAAGAGGGGACAGGTTTTGGCGAGCAGTACTTC | CASQEGTGFGEQYF
NA | TRBD2 | TRBJ2-7 | TRBV14 | TGTGCCAGCAGCATGAGCGGGAGGATGTACTACGAGCAGTACTTC | CASSMSGRMYYEQYF
NA | TRBD1 | TRBJ1-1 | TRBV13 | TGTGCCAGCAGCTCCCCGCCCGGGACAGGGTCCGCTGAAGCTTTCTTT | CASSSPPGTGSAEAFF
NA | TRBD2 | TRBJ2-1 | TRBV7-9 | TGTGCCAGCAGCCATTTAAAGTTACTAGCGGGGAATGAGCAGTTCTTC | CASSHLKLLAGNEQFF
NA | NA | TRBJ2-7 | TRBV7-9 | TGTGCCAGCAGCTTATCGTTCGGGGGTGCCTACGAGCAGTACTTC | CASSLSFGGAYEQYF
few | TRBD1 | TRBJ2-1 | TRBV7-2 | TGTGCCAGCAGCTTCGGACAGGGATCGGGCAATGAGCAGTTCTTC | CASSFGQGSGNEQFF
NA | NA | TRBJ2-2 | TRBV5-1 | TGCGCCAGCAGGGTTGCGGCCTCGAACACCGGGGAGCTGTTTTTT | CASRVAASNTGELFF
NA | TRBD2 | TRBJ2-1 | TRBV7-3 | TGTGCCAGCAGCTATGGACTAGCGGGAGGTAGGGTATACAATGAGCAGTTCTTC | CASSYGLAGGRVYNEQFF
NA | NA | TRBJ2-3 | TRBV2 | TGTGCCAGCAGCCTCGGAGCGGGCGGTCAGCGAGATACGCAGTATTTT | CASSLGAGGQRDTQYF
NA | TRBD2 | TRBJ2-3 | TRBV18 | TGTGCCAGCTCACCTGGGACTAGCGGGAGAACAGATACGCAGTATTTT | CASSPGTSGRTDTQYF
NA | NA | TRBJ1-3 | TRBV29-1 | TGCAGCGTTGAACAGTTCTCTGGAAACACCATATATTTT | CSVEQFSGNTIYF
NA | TRBD1 | TRBJ2-7 | TRBV9 | TGTGCCAGCAGCTCCCACTGGACAGGGGGTAGCGAGCAGTACTTC | CASSSHWTGGSEQYF
NA | NA | TRBJ1-2 | TRBV27 | TGTGCCAGCAGTTTAGTGCCAACGGATGGCTACACCTTC | CASSLVPTDGYTF
NA | NA | TRBJ1-5 | TRBV7-2 | TGTGCCAGCACCCCCGGGCGGGCCAATCAGCCCCAGCATTTT | CASTPGRANQPQHF
once | TRBD1 | TRBJ2-7 | TRBV6-2/TRBV6-3 | TGTGCCAGCAGCCGTACAGGGGAACTCTCCTACGAGCAGTACTTC | CASSRTGELSYEQYF
once | NA | TRBJ2-3 | TRBV19 | TGTGCCAGTAGTATAAGCGGGAGCACAGATACGCAGTATTTT | CASSISGSTDTQYF
NA | NA | TRBJ2-7 | TRBV4-3 | TGCGCCAGCAGCCAAGGTTACGGGGGTCGGTTGGGGTACGAGCAGTACTTC | CASSQGYGGRLGYEQYF
few | TRBD1 | TRBJ2-3 | TRBV5-1 | TGCGCCAGCAGCGACCGACAGGGTGGACCCACAGATACGCAGTATTTT | CASSDRQGGPTDTQYF
NA | NA | TRBJ2-7 | TRBV19 | TGTGCCAGTAGTATAGAGGGCGACTACGAGCAGTACTTC | CASSIEGDYEQYF
NA | TRBD2 | TRBJ2-1 | TRBV20-1 | TGCAGTGCTAGTTTGACTAGCGGAGGAGGTGAGCAGTTCTTC | CSASLTSGGGEQFF
NA | NA | TRBJ1-1 | TRBV18 | TGTGCCAGCTCCTCAGGGGACGGCACTGAAGCTTTCTTT | CASSSGDGTEAFF
NA | TRBD1 | TRBJ2-7 | TRBV9 | TGTGCCAGCAGCCGAGCGGGACAGGGTTACGAGCAGTACTTC | CASSRAGQGYEQYF
NA | NA | TRBJ1-1 | TRBV18 | TGTGCCAGCTCACCAATCCAGGTTGAACGAGACGCTGAAGCTTTCTTT | CASSPIQVERDAEAFF
NA | TRBD1 | TRBJ1-2 | TRBV5-4 | TGTGCCAGCAGCCAGGACAGGTTAGCTAACTATGGCTACACCTTC | CASSQDRLANYGYTF
NA | NA | TRBJ2-7 | TRBV5-1 | TGCGCCAGCAGCGACGGGAGCTCCTACGAGCAGTACTTC | CASSDGSSYEQYF
NA | TRBD1 | TRBJ2-1 | TRBV5-5 | TGTGCCAGCAGCCCCAGGGGGCTGGCCAACAATGAGCAGTTCTTC | CASSPRGLANNEQFF
NA | TRBD2 | TRBJ2-1 | TRBV2 | TGTGCCAGCAGTGGGGCAGGACTAGCGGGAGAAGGGAAGTTCTTC | CASSGAGLAGEGKFF
NA | NA | TRBJ2-1 | TRBV27 | TGTGCCAGCAGATCCCTACTCACGGGCGGGGCCCATGAGCAGTTCTTC | CASRSLLTGGAHEQFF
NA | TRBD2 | TRBJ2-3 | TRBV7-8 | TGTGCCAGCAGCTTGCGGGGACTAGCGTCGGCAGATACGCAGTATTTT | CASSLRGLASADTQYF
NA | NA | TRBJ2-7 | TRBV29-1 | TGCAGCGTCACGGTGACCTACGAGCAGTACTTC | CSVTVTYEQYF
NA | TRBD2 | TRBJ2-7 | TRBV7-9 | TGTGCCAGCAGCTTATGGACTAGCGGGGATTACGAGCAGTACTTC | CASSLWTSGDYEQYF
few | NA | TRBJ2-3 | TRBV3-1/TRBV3-2 | TGTGCCAGCAGCCGATCAGTTTCAGATACGCAGTATTTT | CASSRSVSDTQYF
NA | NA | TRBJ2-5 | TRBV7-8 | TGTGCCAGCAGCCTACAAGAGACCCAGTACTTC | CASSLQETQYF
NA | NA | TRBJ1-1 | TRBV4-1 | TGCGCCAGCAGCCAAGATAGGGGGAGGGTGATGAACACTGAAGCTTTCTTT | CASSQDRGRVMNTEAFF
NA | NA | TRBJ2-7 | TRBV5-1 | TGCGCCAGCAGCTTGAGCGAGGGTGGGCAGTACTTC | CASSLSEGGQYF
NA | TRBD1 | TRBJ2-3 | TRBV27 | TGTGCCAGCAGTTCCCTGACAGGGGGAACAGATACGCAGTATTTT | CASSSLTGGTDTQYF
once | TRBD2 | TRBJ2-3 | TRBV5-1 | TGCGCCAGCAGTTCCGGGACTAGCAGTGATACGCAGTATTTT | CASSSGTSSDTQYF
once | NA | TRBJ2-5 | TRBV2 | TGTGCCAGCATAGTAGCCATTTGGGAGACCCAGTACTTC | CASIVAIWETQYF
NA | NA | TRBJ2-7 | TRBV28 | TGTGCCAGCCTGAGACAGGGAGGCTCCTACGAGCAGTACTTC | CASLRQGGSYEQYF
NA | NA | TRBJ1-2 | TRBV19 | TGTGCCAGTATCAGGACAGAGGACTATGGCTACACCTTC | CASIRTEDYGYTF
NA | NA | TRBJ2-7 | TRBV6-5 | TGTGCCAGCAGCAAGGACAACACCTACGAGCAGTACTTC | CASSKDNTYEQYF
NA | TRBD1 | TRBJ1-6 | TRBV5-6 | TGTGCCAGCAGCTTGGCACAGGGGGCTAATTCACCCCTCCACTTT | CASSLAQGANSPLHF
NA | NA | TRBJ1-1 | TRBV28 | TGTGCCAGCAGTTTAGACACAAACACTGAAGCTTTCTTT | CASSLDTNTEAFF
NA | TRBD1 | TRBJ2-5 | TRBV25-1 | TGTGCCAGCAGTGACTTCAAGACAGGGGGCCGAGAGACCCAGTACTTC | CASSDFKTGGRETQYF
NA | TRBD1 | TRBJ2-5 | TRBV5-1 | TGCGCCAGCAGCCTCGCTGGACAGGGCCCCCAAGAGACCCAGTACTTC | CASSLAGQGPQETQYF
NA | TRBD2 | TRBJ2-1 | TRBV6-2/TRBV6-3 | TGTGCCAGCAGCCAACTAGCGGGAGTTGGGAATGAGCAGTTCTTC | CASSQLAGVGNEQFF
NA | NA | TRBJ1-2 | TRBV30 | TGTGCCTGGGATTCCGGGGGTCCCACTAACTATGGCTACACCTTC | CAWDSGGPTNYGYTF
NA | NA | TRBJ2-5 | TRBV12-3/TRBV12-4 | TGTGCCAGCAGTTACGTTAAGGGGGAGACCCAGTACTTC | CASSYVKGETQYF
NA | NA | TRBJ1-2 | TRBV2 | TGTGCCAGCAGCCTAGTAGGAGGCCTCTATGGCTACACCTTC | CASSLVGGLYGYTF
once | NA | TRBJ1-2 | TRBV11-2 | TGTGCCAGCAACCTTGGGGGGGGCTATGGCTACACCTTC | CASNLGGGYGYTF
NA | TRBD2 | TRBJ2-3 | TRBV2 | TGTGCCAGCAGTGAAAGGGCTAGCGGAAGCACAGATACGCAGTATTTT | CASSERASGSTDTQYF
NA | NA | TRBJ2-7 | TRBV21-1 | TGTGCCAGCAGCAGTAGCGGGAGGCCTACCTACGAGCAGTACTTC | CASSSSGRPTYEQYF
once | TRBD1 | TRBJ2-3 | TRBV5-4 | TGTGCCAGCAGCCGACAGGGTTCAAGCACAGATACGCAGTATTTT | CASSRQGSSTDTQYF
NA | TRBD2 | TRBJ2-3 | TRBV7-9 | TGTGCCAGCGGCCGACTAGCGGGAGTTTCAGATACGCAGTATTTT | CASGRLAGVSDTQYF
few | TRBD1 | TRBJ2-5 | TRBV3-1/TRBV3-2 | TGTGCCAGCAGCCAAGCCCGAGTAGACAGGGCTCAAGAGACCCAGTACTTC | CASSQARVDRAQETQYF
once | NA | TRBJ2-3 | TRBV4-3 | TGCGCCAGCAGCCAGGGGGACACCTACACAGATACGCAGTATTTT | CASSQGDTYTDTQYF